This T cell receptor (beta chain) comes out of a study of vaccination effects on CD4 cells after COVID-19. Findings and limits, study-wide: Late after vaccination, infection- and vaccine-induced clones showed marked clonal contraction.

Cells that had been cultured for approximately ten days were the source of isolated CD4+ T cells. Either the mRNA-1273 or the BNT162b2 vaccine was given to participants as two doses. The study found no prior SARS-CoV-2 infection in the vaccine recipients, who tested negative for nucleocapsid antibodies. On day 3 and again on day 7, half the medium was replaced with IL-2 medium. In this sample, this clone turned up a few times. The antigen remains unidentified. The CDR3 length is 16 residues. Trimming removed 1 base from V and 0 bases from J; junction bases left unmatched: 4. Looked up from germline, CDR1 is SEHNR and CDR2 is FQNEAQ (reference sequence). Data came from immunoSEQ multiplex PCR; TCRdb stores just in-frame clones and leaves some out. The sample lists about 73,000 clones, around 70% occurring once.

This chain uses TRBV7-9 with TRBJ2-3; 7 bases fit TRBD2. The source was CD4+ T cells from PBMCs cultured without peptide, collected after COVID-19 vaccination. This receptor was obtained from a human donor who received a COVID-19 vaccine. The CDR3 is CASSLGGRGSTDTQYF. CDR3 bases: TGTGCCAGCAGCTTAGGAGGGCGGGGGAGCACAGATACGCAGTATTTT.